A single sample gave rise to the 23 T cell receptor beta chains below, sequenced in a study of regulatory T cells in long-lasting Graves disease. Library construction for TCR beta used iRepertoire HTBI primers and Arm-PCR of CDR3 regions. Each CDR3 protein gets one entry after TCRdb re-called the multiplex PCR reads with MiXCR. This sample has around 300,000 distinct CDR3 sequences, with approximately 20% found just once. Time point defined: persistent/refractory GD, antithyroid drugs over 5 years with positive TRAb. The TCR library was made from RNA that had been extracted from PBMCs in TRIzol. The starting material was peripheral blood mononuclear cells (PBMCs), obtained when the disease was refractory, from a patient treated with antithyroid drugs. These receptors all come from a female donor with Graves disease.

The gene calls are TRBV7-9 and TRBJ2-2; 15 bases are a match to TRBD2. CDR1 SEHNR and CDR2 FQNEAQ come from the germline V gene (reference sequence). Trimming took 3 bases from V and 1 from J; bases not matched to a gene: 3. There are 18 residues in the CDR3. CDR3: CASSLGLAGGRNTGELFF. The CDR3 coding sequence is TGTGCCAGCAGCTTGGGACTAGCGGGAGGACGGAACACCGGGGAGCTGTTTTTT.

In regard to this clonotype: A read error may be the cause here, since a much bigger clone is one base away. V and J are TRBV28 and TRBJ1-3; TRBD1 matches at 7 bases. CDR3 length: 14 amino acids. Germline assignment: CDR1 MDHEN and CDR2 SYDVKM. Trimming cost V 7 bases and J 7 bases; bases outside gene matches: 10. The CDR3 reads CASIPRTGPNTIYF. CDR3 in DNA: TGTGCCAGCATTCCCAGGACAGGACCGAACACCATATATTTT.

V and J are TRBV11-2 and TRBJ2-7, with 9 bases fitting TRBD2. Germline lookup yields CDR1 SGHAT and CDR2 FQNNGV. The CDR3 spans 18 residues. V was pared by 1 base and J by 5 bases, with 15 bases of the junction left unmatched. CDR3 sequence: CASSLGLRGRALSHEQYF. CDR3 in DNA: TGTGCCAGCAGCTTAGGGTTGCGCGGGAGGGCCCTTTCTCACGAGCAGTACTTC.

The rearrangement uses TRBV6-2 or TRBV6-3 and TRBJ1-1; tentatively, D is TRBD1 (5 bases). Per germline, CDR1 MNHEY and CDR2 SVGEGT. Trimming took 5 bases from V and 4 from J, leaving 14 bases between them. This CDR3 has 14 amino acids. This chain's CDR3 is CASSDPIDSTEAFF. The CDR3 DNA reads TGTGCCAGCAGTGACCCGATTGACAGCACTGAAGCTTTCTTT.

The sample holds many counts of this clonotype. No conserved phenylalanine or tryptophan is present at the end of the CDR3, so a read error is the likely explanation. Because the CDR3's place on the DNA is in doubt, the DNA is left out and the CDR3 is given as listed by TCRdb. This CDR3 reads CASHRGVCS. The J gene is TRBJ2-7, the V gene TRBV6-8; the table's D gene call, TRBD1, was not cross checked with the DNA. With termini counted, the CDR3 has 9 amino acids. From germline, CDR1 is MNHGY and CDR2 SAAAGT.

This clonotype was seen ten or more times. The gene calls are TRBV12-3 or TRBV12-4 and TRBJ1-2; D is perhaps TRBD1 (5 bases). The CDR3 spans 14 residues. Trimming stripped 6 bases from V and 1 base from J, with 12 bases between. The CDR3 DNA reads as TGTGCCAGCAGACGTACAGGAGTTAACTATGGCTACACCTTC. Protein sequence: CASRRTGVNYGYTF.

V gene TRBV5-1 combines with J gene TRBJ2-2; perhaps TRBD2 as D (5 bases). The CDR3 spans 14 residues. CDR1 and CDR2 from the germline V gene are SGHRS and YFSETQ. V lost 5 bases to trimming and J lost 7 bases, with 15 bases between them. This CDR3 reads CASRPPEGVGELFF. The CDR3 nucleotides read TGCGCCAGCAGACCACCTGAGGGTGTCGGGGAGCTGTTTTTT.

The chain has TRBV7-9 and TRBJ2-7; TRBD2 might be the D (6 bases). This CDR3 spans 15 amino acids. Per the germline V gene, CDR1 is SEHNR and CDR2 is FQNEAQ (reference sequence). The V end lost 6 bases, the J end lost 4 bases, and 19 bases lay between the germline ends. The CDR3 here is CASSNQHGRTYEQYF. The CDR3 DNA follows: TGTGCCAGCAGTAACCAGCACGGGAGAACTTACGAGCAGTACTTC.

The gene calls are TRBV7-2 and TRBJ1-1; D call uncertain. This CDR3 comprises 11 residues. Trimming left V 6 bases short and J 4 bases short, with 6 bases between. Germline CDR1 SGHTA, CDR2 FQGNSA. The CDR3 DNA is TGTGCCAGCAGGGATCCCACTGAAGCTTTCTTT. Translation: CASRDPTEAFF.

The chain couples TRBV11-3 to TRBJ2-3, with D possibly matching TRBD2 (5 bases). Germline V CDR1 and CDR2: SGHNT, YENEEA. Between the trimmed V and J ends, which lost 5 bases and 4 bases, there was a span of 10 bases. The CDR3 consists of 13 residues. Here the CDR3 reads CASSERGSDTQYF. In DNA form, the CDR3 reads TGTGCCAGCAGCGAGAGAGGGTCAGATACGCAGTATTTT.

The chain links TRBV19 to TRBJ2-7; 7 bases are a match to TRBD1. The CDR3 has 16 amino acids. Germline CDR1 and CDR2: LNHDA and SQIVND (reference sequence). V dropped 4 bases and J dropped 5; count of bases not matched to a gene: 14. The DNA of the CDR3 is TGTGCCAGTAGTAGCCACCGGGACAGAGGGGGAGACGAGCAGTACTTC. It translates to CASSSHRDRGGDEQYF.

This clonotype was counted many times. The chain recombines TRBV28 with TRBJ2-7; a weak D match, TRBD2 (5 bases). V lost 6 bases and J lost 4, with 19 bases in between. CDR1 and CDR2 (germline): MDHEN, SYDVKM. The CDR3 length is 15 residues. The DNA of the CDR3 is TGTGCCAGCAGAGCCCCCTCAGCCGGACTTTACGAGCAGTACTTC. Encoded protein: CASRAPSAGLYEQYF.

Comments on this clonotype: A far more abundant clone sits one base away, making this likely a read error. The chain has TRBV6-2 or TRBV6-3 and TRBJ2-7; D may correspond to TRBD1 or TRBD2 (5 bases each). Germline-derived CDR1 and CDR2 are MNHEY and SVGEGT. CDR3 length: 15 residues. V lost 5 bases, J lost 0 bases, and 14 bases lay in between. The DNA for the CDR3 is TGTGCCAGCAGTGTCAAGAGGGGATACTCCTACGAGCAGTACTTC. Translation gives CASSVKRGYSYEQYF.

This clonotype was recorded many times. This chain links TRBV28 with TRBJ1-5; no firm D call. The CDR3 totals 14 residues. Trimming took off 4 bases at V and 3 bases at J, with 10 bases between the two ends. The germline V gene encodes CDR1 MDHEN and CDR2 SYDVKM. The CDR3 reads CASSSRGFNQPQHF. CDR3 sequence (DNA): TGTGCCAGCAGTTCTAGAGGATTCAATCAGCCCCAGCATTTT.

This clonotype has at least ten counts. This chain links TRBV11-3 with TRBJ1-5; D remains ambiguous. The CDR3 totals 16 residues. V lost 5 bases to trimming and J lost 3 bases, with 17 bases between them. Germline values: CDR1 SGHNT, CDR2 YENEEA. Written as DNA, the CDR3 is TGTGCCAGCAGCCCCGGGTTTCGTTTCGACAATCAGCCCCAGCATTTT. It translates to CASSPGFRFDNQPQHF.

This clonotype was counted only a few times. V and J are TRBV6-2 or TRBV6-3 and TRBJ1-2, with D perhaps matching TRBD1 (6 bases). Germline CDR1 MNHEY, CDR2 SVGEGT. The CDR3 covers 12 residues. Trimming cost V 2 bases and J 8 bases, with 9 bases left between them. CDR3 amino acids: CASSYGGRGYTF. DNA for the CDR3: TGTGCCAGCAGTTACGGGGGGCGCGGCTACACCTTC.

This clonotype showed up many times. V is TRBV5-1 and J is TRBJ2-4; 8 nucleotides agree with TRBD1. J gave up 7 bases and V 0 bases, and 6 bases lay outside the gene matches. The CDR3 is 15 amino acids. CDR1 is SGHRS and CDR2 is YFSETQ in the germline V gene. This chain's CDR3 is CASSLGDRDRNIQYF. Here the CDR3 DNA reads TGCGCCAGCAGCTTGGGCGACCGGGACAGGAACATTCAGTACTTC.

The V call is TRBV29-1, the J call TRBJ1-2; TRBD1 matches at 8 bases. Trimming cost V 6 bases and J 3 bases; bases outside gene matches: 6. The CDR3 totals 13 residues. Germline assignment: CDR1 SQVTM and CDR2 ANQGSEA. In nucleotides, the CDR3 is TGCAGCGTGGGAGGACAGGGCCACTATGGCTACACCTTC. Translation: CSVGGQGHYGYTF.

This chain uses TRBV6-2 or TRBV6-3 with TRBJ2-5, with 7 bases fitting TRBD2. The CDR3 extends over 15 amino acids. The germline gives CDR1 MNHEY, CDR2 SVGEGT. V shed 2 bases, J shed 0 bases, and the junction held 3 bases outside the gene matches. CDR3 sequence (DNA): TGTGCCAGCAGTTACATCGGGGGGAACCAAGAGACCCAGTACTTC. Translating gives CASSYIGGNQETQYF.

In its sample, this clonotype was seen a few times. The chain links TRBV6-2 or TRBV6-3 to TRBJ1-5; TRBD1 matches 7 bases. The CDR3 consists of 15 residues. Germline values: CDR1 MNHEY, CDR2 SVGEGT. The junction had 7 bases not matched to a gene; V was cut back by 6 bases and J by 2 bases. The CDR3 coding sequence is TGTGCCAGCAGCCCGACAGGGAGCGGCAATCAGCCCCAGCATTTT. Protein: CASSPTGSGNQPQHF.

This clonotype was recorded at least ten times. This chain links TRBV12-3 or TRBV12-4 with TRBJ2-5, with D possibly TRBD2 on 7 matching bases. The V end was cut by 5 bases, the J end by 4 bases, with 17 bases between. This CDR3 contains 15 residues. The CDR3 sequence: CASSAGDKELETQYF. CDR3 nucleotide sequence: TGTGCCAGCAGTGCGGGGGACAAGGAGCTAGAGACCCAGTACTTC.

This clonotype was picked up many times. This rearrangement joins TRBV6-1 to TRBJ2-5; 10 nucleotides align to TRBD1. CDR3 size: 15 residues. Germline V gene data show CDR1 as MNHNS and CDR2 as SASEGT. V gave up 3 bases and J gave up 4 bases; unmatched junction bases: 5. CDR3 bases: TGTGCCAGCAGTGACCCGGGACAGGGGCTAGAGACCCAGTACTTC. Translating it yields CASSDPGQGLETQYF.

This clonotype has at least ten counts. The gene calls are TRBV6-5 and TRBJ2-5, with a weak D call TRBD2 (5 bases). The CDR3 has 14 amino acids. The germline gives CDR1 MNHEY, CDR2 SVGAGI. With 4 bases removed from V and 2 bases from J, the gap between germline ends came to 11 bases. The CDR3 reads CASSSRGRQETQYF. The DNA for the CDR3 is TGTGCCAGCAGTTCCCGAGGGCGACAAGAGACCCAGTACTTC.